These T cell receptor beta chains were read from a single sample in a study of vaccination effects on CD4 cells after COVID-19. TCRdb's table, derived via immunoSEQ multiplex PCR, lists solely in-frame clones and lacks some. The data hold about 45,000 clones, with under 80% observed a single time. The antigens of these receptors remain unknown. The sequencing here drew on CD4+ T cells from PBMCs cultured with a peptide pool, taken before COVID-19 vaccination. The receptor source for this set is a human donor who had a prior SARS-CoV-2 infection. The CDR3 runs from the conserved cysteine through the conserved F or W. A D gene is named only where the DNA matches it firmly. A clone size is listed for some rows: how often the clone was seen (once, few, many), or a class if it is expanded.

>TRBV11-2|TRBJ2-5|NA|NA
TGTGCCAGCAGCTCCACGTGGCAGACTAAGGGGGTGGAGACCCAGTACTTC
CASSSTWQTKGVETQYF
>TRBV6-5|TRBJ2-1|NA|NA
TGTGCCAGCAGTAACACCCTTCAGTTCTTC
CASSNTLQFF
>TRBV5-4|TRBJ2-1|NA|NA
TGTGCCAGCAGCTCGTTGAGTGGGATGGGGGATGAGCAGTTCTTC
CASSSLSGMGDEQFF
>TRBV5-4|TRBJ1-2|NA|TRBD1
TGTGCCAGCAGCTTGGCCCTGGGACAGACACTTAACTATGGCTACACCTTC
CASSLALGQTLNYGYTF
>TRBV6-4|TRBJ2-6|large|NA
TGTGCCAGCAGTGACCCTAAGTTTTTGGGGGCGCTGAGGGGGGCCAACGTCCTGACTTTC
CASSDPKFLGALRGANVLTF
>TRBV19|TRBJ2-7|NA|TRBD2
TGTGCCAGTAGTATCCCAGCGGGAGGGCCGGGCGCGCAGTACTTC
CASSIPAGGPGAQYF
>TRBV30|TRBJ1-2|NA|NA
TGTGCCTGGAGGCCCAAAGCAGGGGATGGCTACACCTTC
CAWRPKAGDGYTF
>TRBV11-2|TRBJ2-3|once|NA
TGTGCCAGCAGCTTAGGTGGCACAGATACGCAGTATTTT
CASSLGGTDTQYF
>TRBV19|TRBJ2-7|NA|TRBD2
TGTGCCAGTAGAACTAGCGGGGGAACCTACGAGCAGTACTTC
CASRTSGGTYEQYF
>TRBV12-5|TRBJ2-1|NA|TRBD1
TGTGCTAGTAGGACTGAGTCCAGGGGGATCCTATTAAGCTCCTACAATGAGCAGTTCTTC
CASRTESRGILLSSYNEQFF
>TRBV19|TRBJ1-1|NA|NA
TGTGCCAGTAGTAGGCCCGGACGGCCTGGGGTGAACACTGAAGCTTTCTTT
CASSRPGRPGVNTEAFF
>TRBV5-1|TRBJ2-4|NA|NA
TGCGCCAGCAGCTTGGGGGGAAGAGACATTCAGTACTTC
CASSLGGRDIQYF
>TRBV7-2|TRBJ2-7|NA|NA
TGTGCCAGCAGCCCCGGGGTCGGACTACGAGTCCCCTACGAGCAGTACTTC
CASSPGVGLRVPYEQYF
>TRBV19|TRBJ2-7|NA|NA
TGTGCCAGTAGTAGCTTTACGGACGAGCAGTACTTC
CASSSFTDEQYF
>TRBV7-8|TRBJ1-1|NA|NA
TGTGCCAGCATACTCGGGCCGAACACTGAAGCTTTCTTT
CASILGPNTEAFF
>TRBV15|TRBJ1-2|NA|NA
TGTGCCACCAGCAGCTTCCGGGGGGCAGGCTATGGCTACACCTTC
CATSSFRGAGYGYTF
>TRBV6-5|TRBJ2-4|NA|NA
TGTGCCAGCAGTTCCTCCAGGGGGGGGATTAAAAACATTCAGTACTTC
CASSSSRGGIKNIQYF
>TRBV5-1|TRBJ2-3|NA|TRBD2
TGCGCCAGCAGCGGGGGGACTACAATGGGGGGAGATACGCAGTATTTT
CASSGGTTMGGDTQYF
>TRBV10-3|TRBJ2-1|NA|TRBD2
TGTGCCATCAGGCCTAGCGGTTTCGGGAATGAGCAGTTCTTC
CAIRPSGFGNEQFF
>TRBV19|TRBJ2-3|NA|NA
TGTGCCAGTAGTAGTTTGGGAGATACGCAGTATTTT
CASSSLGDTQYF